The 32 T cell receptor beta chains below were found in one sample sequenced in a study of T-cell memory formation after mild COVID-19. TCRdb processed the 5' RACE reads anew with MiXCR; each CDR3 protein has one entry. The sample consists of 95,000 to 110,000 distinct CDR3 sequences, about an eighth of them appearing once. Material: PBMCs or a T cell subset sorted from them (not recorded which). The origin of the receptors is a young man who had mild COVID-19 (a few samples of this study predate the infection). Cell type and time point are not known.

In its sample, this clonotype was seen a few times. The chain is built from TRBV7-7 and TRBJ2-2, with a possible D match to TRBD2 (5 bases). V was cut by 0 bases and J by 8 bases, with 10 bases left in between. The CDR3 spans 14 residues. CDR1 is SSHAT, CDR2 FNYEAQ, per germline (reference sequence). In DNA, the CDR3 is TGTGCCAGCAGCTTAGCGACGGGCGGGGGGGAGCTGTTTTTT. Protein sequence: CASSLATGGGELFF.

V usage is TRBV10-3 and J usage is TRBJ1-5, with a tentative D call TRBD1 (5 bases). The germline CDR1 and CDR2 sequences are ENHRY and SYGVKD. This CDR3 is built from 15 residues. V shed 10 bases and J shed 6 bases, with 22 bases lying between them. The CDR3 spells CATTEGRVVPQPQHF. The CDR3 DNA reads as TGTGCCACCACTGAGGGGCGAGTGGTACCTCAGCCCCAGCATTTT.

This clonotype was counted between two and nine times. J is TRBJ2-3 and V is TRBV6-1; the D gene is possibly TRBD2 (6 bases). The CDR3 sequence is 16 residues long. Germline V gene lookup returns CDR1 MNHNS and CDR2 SASEGT. V lost 7 bases, J lost 0 bases, and 17 bases lay in between. CDR3 residues: CASNLLSGVSTDTQYF. CDR3 coding DNA: TGTGCCAGCAACCTACTTTCGGGGGTAAGCACAGATACGCAGTATTTT.

In its sample, this clonotype was seen many times. The chain is built from TRBV29-1 and TRBJ1-1, with D maybe TRBD1 (6 bases). CDR3 size: 12 residues. Trimming removed 4 bases from V and 4 bases from J, with 10 bases in between. Germline-derived CDR1 and CDR2 are SQVTM and ANQGSEA. The CDR3 reads CSVGRGGTEAFF. As DNA, the CDR3 is TGCAGCGTTGGAAGGGGGGGCACTGAAGCTTTCTTT.

This clonotype was detected many times. This chain connects TRBV12-3 or TRBV12-4 to TRBJ2-3; 8 bases align to TRBD2. The length of the CDR3 is 15 residues. V lost 8 bases to trimming and J lost 5 bases; unmatched junction nucleotides: 12. CDR3 in DNA: TGTGCCAGCGGAGGCCTGGGACTAGTTCTAGATACGCAGTATTTT. This codes for CASGGLGLVLDTQYF.

The chain couples TRBV20-1 to TRBJ2-4; D may be TRBD1 (6 bases). This CDR3 has 13 residues. The V and J ends lost 3 bases and 5 bases respectively, with 11 bases between them. Germline V lookup: CDR1 DFQATT, CDR2 SNEGSKA (reference sequence). The CDR3 region is CSASGQPENIQYF. The CDR3 DNA is TGCAGTGCTAGCGGACAGCCCGAAAACATTCAGTACTTC.

The chain carries TRBV9 and TRBJ1-3, with D possibly matching TRBD1 (5 bases). The CDR3 extends over 14 amino acids. The germline CDR1 and CDR2 sequences are SGDLS and YYNGEE. V was shortened by 0 bases and J by 2 bases, with 6 bases between the two germline ends. This CDR3 is CASSVAGTGNTIYF. The CDR3 coding sequence is TGTGCCAGCAGCGTAGCAGGGACTGGAAACACCATATATTTT.

The chain links TRBV18 to TRBJ2-1, with D possibly being TRBD2 (6 bases). The V gene's germline CDR1 is KGHSH and CDR2 LQKENI. The CDR3 is 14 residues long. V lost 3 bases and J 10 bases, leaving 16 bases between the germline ends. CDR3 in DNA: TGTGCCAGCTCACCTCCCCGGAGGGGACGGGAGCAGTTCTTC. Its translation: CASSPPRRGREQFF. Based on the CDR3 plus reference TRBV18 and TRBJ2-1, the full variable domain is NAGVMQNPRHLVRRRGQEARLRCSPMKGHSHVYWYRQLPEEGLKFMVYLQKENIIDESGMPKERFSAEFPKEGPSILRIQQVVRGDSAAYFCASSPPRRGREQFFGPGTRLTVL.

The chain has TRBV3-1 and TRBJ2-1, with D possibly being TRBD2 (6 bases). Trimming cost V 4 bases and J 4 bases, with 11 bases left between them. Germline loops: CDR1 LGHDT, CDR2 YNNKEL (reference sequence). The CDR3 has 14 amino acids. Here the CDR3 DNA reads TGTGCCAGCAGCCTACGGGACTGGTACAATGAGCAGTTCTTC. Its translation is CASSLRDWYNEQFF.

The chain has TRBV9 and TRBJ1-1, with 9 bases aligning to TRBD1. CDR3 size: 14 residues. V shed 1 base, J shed 4 bases, and the junction held 2 bases outside the gene matches. Germline CDR1 is SGDLS and CDR2 is YYNGEE. CDR3 region: CASSVWGQGTEAFF. DNA for the CDR3: TGTGCCAGCAGCGTATGGGGACAGGGCACTGAAGCTTTCTTT.

The sample holds many counts of this clonotype. The chain is built from TRBV7-9 and TRBJ2-1, with TRBD2 matching over 8 bases. V lost 5 bases and J lost 3; bases outside the gene matches: 9. Germline CDR1 reads SEHNR; CDR2 reads FQNEAQ (reference sequence). CDR3 length equals 16 residues. In nucleotides, the CDR3 is TGTGCCAGCAGCCACAAAAGCGGGGGAGGCTACAATGAGCAGTTCTTC. Its translation is CASSHKSGGGYNEQFF.

This rearrangement joins TRBV15 to TRBJ2-5; D remains unclear. This CDR3 spans 14 amino acids. Trimming cost V 0 bases and J 3 bases, with 8 bases left between them. Germline V CDR1 and CDR2: LNHNV, YYDKDF (reference sequence). CDR3 residues: CATSRDRVEETQYF. The CDR3 DNA sequence: TGTGCCACCAGCAGAGATCGGGTAGAAGAGACCCAGTACTTC.

The J gene is TRBJ2-7, the V gene TRBV18; no reliable D call. The germline V gene has CDR1 KGHSH and CDR2 LQKENI. The CDR3 extends over 12 amino acids. V dropped 2 bases and J dropped 3 bases, with 5 bases sitting between them. The CDR3 loop is CASSPTDYEQYF. As DNA, the CDR3 is TGTGCCAGCTCACCAACGGACTACGAGCAGTACTTC.

The sample holds many counts of this clonotype. V is TRBV7-6 and J is TRBJ2-3; D possibly corresponds to TRBD1 (6 bases). Germline V gives CDR1 SGHVS, CDR2 FNYEAQ. The CDR3 has 16 amino acids. The germline V and J ends were trimmed by 4 bases and 4 bases, with 18 bases remaining between them. Here the CDR3 reads CASSSPGVLMSDTQYF. CDR3 coding DNA: TGTGCCAGCAGCTCCCCAGGGGTTCTAATGTCAGATACGCAGTATTTT.

The chain is built from TRBV6-5 and TRBJ1-2, with D unresolved. The germline V gene has CDR1 MNHEY and CDR2 SVGAGI. The CDR3 has 14 residues. The ends were cut back, 7 bases at V and 0 bases at J, with 12 bases in the middle. The CDR3 bases are TGTGCCAGCAAACGGACGGAAGCTAACTATGGCTACACCTTC. This gives the protein CASKRTEANYGYTF.

A single count supports this clonotype. The chain carries TRBV2 and TRBJ2-3, with D perhaps being TRBD1 or TRBD2 (5 bases each). V was shortened by 10 bases and J by 2 bases, with 19 bases between the two germline ends. The CDR3 is made up of 15 amino acids. Germline assignment: CDR1 SNHLY and CDR2 FYNNEI. The CDR3: CATLGGGATTDTQYF. In DNA form, the CDR3 reads TGTGCCACCTTAGGAGGTGGGGCGACCACAGATACGCAGTATTTT.

In this sample, this clonotype turned up many times. This chain links TRBV4-1 with TRBJ2-5; 7 bases match TRBD2. The CDR3 extends over 16 amino acids. J was trimmed by 5 bases and V by 1 base; bases with no gene match: 10. Germline V gene data show CDR1 as MGHRA and CDR2 as YSYEKL. CDR3 protein: CASSQAGRGEGETQYF. The CDR3 DNA follows: TGCGCCAGCAGCCAAGCCGGGCGCGGGGAGGGTGAGACCCAGTACTTC.

This clonotype was observed a few times. V and J are TRBV6-5 and TRBJ2-1; TRBD2 agrees at 11 bases. This CDR3 has 15 amino acids. CDR1 is MNHEY and CDR2 is SVGAGI in the germline V gene. The V and J ends lost 5 bases and 3 bases, in that order; junction bases with no gene match: 3. This CDR3 is CASSTTSGVYNEQFF. In DNA, the CDR3 is TGTGCCAGCAGTACGACTAGCGGGGTCTACAATGAGCAGTTCTTC.

The rearrangement joins TRBV5-1 to TRBJ2-1; no definite D call. The CDR3 length is 12 residues. The germline V and J ends were trimmed by 0 bases and 8 bases, with 6 bases remaining between them. Germline lookup yields CDR1 SGHRS and CDR2 YFSETQ. CDR3 loop: CASSLVADEQFF. The CDR3 DNA reads TGCGCCAGCAGCTTGGTAGCAGATGAGCAGTTCTTC.

This clonotype was picked up a small number of times. DNA for the CDR3: TGCGCCAGCAGCCAAGATCTAGCGGGGACCAGCACAGATACGCAGTATTTT. Translated: CASSQDLAGTSTDTQYF. The V and J genes are TRBV4-1 and TRBJ2-3, with 9 bases aligning to TRBD2. The germline V gene has CDR1 MGHRA and CDR2 YSYEKL. V lost 0 bases and J lost 0; bases outside the gene matches: 4. The CDR3 is 17 amino acids.

The chain is built from TRBV6-5 and TRBJ2-2; 8 bases fit TRBD1. V dropped 8 bases and J dropped 1; count of bases not matched to a gene: 0. This CDR3 is built from 13 residues. Germline V CDR1 and CDR2: MNHEY, SVGAGI. CDR3 coding DNA: TGTGCCAGCGGGACAGGGAACACCGGGGAGCTGTTTTTT. It codes for CASGTGNTGELFF.

The chain couples TRBV6-6 to TRBJ1-1; 7 positions agree with TRBD1. Germline V CDR1 and CDR2: MNHNY, SVGAGI (reference sequence). V dropped 6 bases and J dropped 4; count of bases not matched to a gene: 5. This CDR3 is 13 amino acids long. CDR3 nucleotides: TGTGCCAGCAGCTTACAGGGGATCACTGAAGCTTTCTTT. The encoded protein is CASSLQGITEAFF.

CDR3 DNA: TGTGCCAGCAGTTACTCGAGTAGCGGGGGCCAAGAGACCCAGTACTTC. It yields the protein CASSYSSSGGQETQYF. The genes are TRBV6-5 and TRBJ2-5; TRBD2 matches at 9 bases. The CDR3 has 16 residues. Looked up from germline, CDR1 is MNHEY and CDR2 is SVGAGI. The trim removed 0 bases at V and 1 base at J, leaving 3 bases unmatched.

V is TRBV23-1 and J is TRBJ1-5; tentatively, D is TRBD1 (5 bases). TRBV23-1 falls under the ORF class, with uncertain function. V gave up 8 bases and J gave up 5 bases, with 19 bases separating them. The CDR3 has 15 residues. CDR3 region: CASGLTADDHQPQHF. CDR3 coding DNA: TGCGCCAGCGGGCTGACAGCCGATGATCATCAGCCCCAGCATTTT.

This clonotype appeared a few times. This chain connects TRBV12-3 or TRBV12-4 to TRBJ1-2; TRBD1 matches at 8 bases. The CDR3 is 14 residues long. The trim removed 5 bases at V and 11 bases at J, leaving 13 bases unmatched. The CDR3 sequence: CASSPGQALTGYTF. The CDR3 nucleotides read TGTGCCAGCAGTCCGGGACAGGCTCTAACCGGGTACACCTTC.

The V and J genes are TRBV2 and TRBJ2-7; 12 nucleotides agree with TRBD2. Losses at the gene ends were 6 bases for V and 0 bases for J; bases not matched to a gene: 6. The CDR3 contains 16 residues. Germline V gene lookup returns CDR1 SNHLY and CDR2 FYNNEI. The chain's CDR3 is CASRPLAGGISYEQYV. The CDR3 DNA reads TGTGCCAGCAGGCCCCTAGCGGGGGGGATCTCCTACGAGCAGTACGTC.

The chain's CDR3 is CSAMALKLAARTDTQYF. CDR3 in DNA: TGCAGTGCCATGGCCCTGAAACTAGCCGCTCGAACAGATACGCAGTATTTT. The V gene is TRBV20-1, the J gene TRBJ2-3; a possible D gene is TRBD2 (6 bases). This CDR3 region has 17 residues. Trimming took 6 bases from V and 3 from J, leaving 25 bases between them. Germline V gene lookup returns CDR1 DFQATT and CDR2 SNEGSKA (reference sequence).

This clonotype was detected only a few times. V gene TRBV4-1 combines with J gene TRBJ2-5; D is unclear. Germline V lookup: CDR1 MGHRA, CDR2 YSYEKL. With 4 bases removed from V and 1 base from J, the gap between germline ends came to 13 bases. The CDR3 contains 15 residues. The CDR3 reads CASSPLAESQETQYF. The CDR3, as DNA: TGCGCCAGCAGCCCCCTGGCAGAATCCCAAGAGACCCAGTACTTC.

This clonotype was counted between two and nine times. The gene calls are TRBV6-1 and TRBJ2-7; D gene uncertain. V was pared by 2 bases and J by 1 base, with 12 bases between. The CDR3 totals 15 residues. Germline values: CDR1 MNHNS, CDR2 SASEGT. The CDR3 reads CASSELPGSSYEQYF. The CDR3 nucleotides read TGTGCCAGCAGTGAATTACCGGGCTCTTCCTACGAGCAGTACTTC.

The chain is built from TRBV29-1 and TRBJ1-2, with D uncertain. The CDR3 is 13 amino acids. V was clipped by 4 bases and J by 4 bases, with 13 bases between them. Looked up from germline, CDR1 is SQVTM and CDR2 is ANQGSEA. This CDR3 is CSVVGEGFYGYTF. In nucleotides, the CDR3 is TGCAGCGTTGTGGGTGAGGGCTTCTATGGCTACACCTTC.

The chain carries TRBV5-6 and TRBJ2-3; 8 bases map to TRBD1. This CDR3 comprises 17 residues. CDR1 and CDR2 (germline): SGHDT, YYEEEE. J gave up 5 bases and V 0 bases, and 11 bases lay outside the gene matches. CDR3 in DNA: TGTGCCAGCAGCTTGGATCAGGGGGCGCGTTCGGGAGATACGCAGTATTTT. Translating it yields CASSLDQGARSGDTQYF.

Only a few counts were recorded for this clonotype. The V and J genes are TRBV9 and TRBJ2-1; D remains unclear. The CDR3 spans 13 residues. Germline values: CDR1 SGDLS, CDR2 YYNGEE. V was cut by 0 bases and J by 5 bases, with 6 bases left in between. The CDR3 is CASSVGGDNEQFF. CDR3 in DNA: TGTGCCAGCAGCGTAGGCGGCGACAATGAGCAGTTCTTC.